This T cell receptor (beta chain) appears in the sequencing data of a study of chemoradiotherapy in HPV16-positive cancers. Study-wide context: Candidate HPV-specific T-cell clones and common TCR motifs came from functional assays in two HPV16-positive patients.

Clones were read by immunoSEQ multiplex PCR, and TCRdb kept only the in-frame ones, dropping some. The data contain around 29,000 clones, about 93% of them singletons. To note about this clone: Its antigen is as yet unknown.

Trimming shortened V by 5 bases and J by 4 bases, and 7 bases separated the two germline ends. CDR1 and CDR2 (germline): SGHTA, FQGNSA. CDR3 length: 12 residues. General study findings and limits: Candidate HPV-specific clones and E7-related TCR motifs grew in tumor during treatment. Better recurrence-free survival went with HPV-responsive T-cell expansion in HPV16-positive patients. Only a couple of HPV16-positive patients supplied the functional HPV-specificity definition.

The sample here was blood, taken from a patient who underwent chemoradiotherapy. The TCR sequence derives from a human donor with HPV-associated anogenital cancer. This chain joins TRBV7-2 and TRBJ2-3; D possibly corresponds to TRBD2 (5 bases). In DNA form, the CDR3 reads TGTGCCAGCAGCCCTAGCCCAGATACGCAGTATTTT. This sequence encodes CASSPSPDTQYF.